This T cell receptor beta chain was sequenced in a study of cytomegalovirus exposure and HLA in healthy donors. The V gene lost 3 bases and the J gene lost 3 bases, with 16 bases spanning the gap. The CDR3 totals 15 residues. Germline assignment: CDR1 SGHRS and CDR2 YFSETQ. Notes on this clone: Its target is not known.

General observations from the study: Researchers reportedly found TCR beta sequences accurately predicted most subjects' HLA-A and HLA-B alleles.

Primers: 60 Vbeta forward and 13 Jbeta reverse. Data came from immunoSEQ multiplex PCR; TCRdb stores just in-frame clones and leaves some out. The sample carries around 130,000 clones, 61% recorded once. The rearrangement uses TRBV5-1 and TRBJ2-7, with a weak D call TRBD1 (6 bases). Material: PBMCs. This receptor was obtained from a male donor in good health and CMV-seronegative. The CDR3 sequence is CASSYRKGVGYEQYF. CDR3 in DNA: TGCGCCAGCAGCTATCGTAAGGGGGTGGGCTACGAGCAGTACTTC.